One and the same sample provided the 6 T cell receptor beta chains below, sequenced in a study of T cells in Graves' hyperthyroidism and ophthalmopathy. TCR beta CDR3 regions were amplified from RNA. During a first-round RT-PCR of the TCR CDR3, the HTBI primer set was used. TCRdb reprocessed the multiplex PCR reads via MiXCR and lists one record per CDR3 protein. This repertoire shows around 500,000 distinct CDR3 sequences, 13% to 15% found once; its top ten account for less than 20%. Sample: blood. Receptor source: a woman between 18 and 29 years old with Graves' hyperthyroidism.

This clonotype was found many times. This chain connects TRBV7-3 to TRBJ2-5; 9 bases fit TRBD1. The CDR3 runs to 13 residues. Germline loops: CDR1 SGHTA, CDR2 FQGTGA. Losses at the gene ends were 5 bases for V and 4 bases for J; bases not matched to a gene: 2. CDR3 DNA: TGTGCCAGCAGCGCGGGACAGGGAGAGACCCAGTACTTC. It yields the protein CASSAGQGETQYF.

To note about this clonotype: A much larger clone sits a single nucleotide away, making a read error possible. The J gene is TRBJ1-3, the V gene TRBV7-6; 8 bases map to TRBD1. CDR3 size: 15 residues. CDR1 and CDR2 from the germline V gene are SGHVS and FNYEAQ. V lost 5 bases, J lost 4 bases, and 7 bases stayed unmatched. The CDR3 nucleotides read TGTGCCAGCAGCCGCTTGGCAGGGGGCGGAAACACCATATATTTT. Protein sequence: CASSRLAGGGNTIYF.

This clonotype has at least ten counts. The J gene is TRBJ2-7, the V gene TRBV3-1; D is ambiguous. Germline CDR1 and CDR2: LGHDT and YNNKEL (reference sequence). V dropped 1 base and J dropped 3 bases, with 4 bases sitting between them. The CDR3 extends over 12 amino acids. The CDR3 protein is CASSQGGYEQYF. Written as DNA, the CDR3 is TGTGCCAGCAGCCAAGGAGGCTACGAGCAGTACTTC.

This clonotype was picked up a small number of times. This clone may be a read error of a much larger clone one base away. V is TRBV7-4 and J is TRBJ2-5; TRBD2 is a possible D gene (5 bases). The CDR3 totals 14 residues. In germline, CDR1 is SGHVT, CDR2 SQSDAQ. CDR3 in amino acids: CASSLSLKGETRYF. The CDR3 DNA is TGTGCCAGCAGCTTAAGCCTAAAGGGAGAGACCCGGTACTTC.

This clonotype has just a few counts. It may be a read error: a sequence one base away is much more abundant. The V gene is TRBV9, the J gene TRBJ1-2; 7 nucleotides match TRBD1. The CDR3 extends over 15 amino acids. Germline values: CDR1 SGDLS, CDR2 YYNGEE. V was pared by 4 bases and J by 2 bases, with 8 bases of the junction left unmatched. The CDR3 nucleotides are TGTGCCAGCAGCCCACAGGGGAATGGGAACTATGGCTACACCTTC. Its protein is CASSPQGNGNYGYTF.

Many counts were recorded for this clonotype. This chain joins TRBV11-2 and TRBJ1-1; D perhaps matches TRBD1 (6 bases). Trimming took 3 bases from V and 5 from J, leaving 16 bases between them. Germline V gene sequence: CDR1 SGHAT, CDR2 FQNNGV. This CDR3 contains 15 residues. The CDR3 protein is CASSFAGGRGTEAFF. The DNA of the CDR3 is TGTGCCAGCAGCTTTGCCGGGGGCCGTGGGACTGAAGCTTTCTTT.